A selection of T cell receptor beta chains follows, all from one sample in a study of human T cells and chemical hapten exposure. From the RACE reads, TCRdb called clonotypes with MiXCR, one entry per CDR3 protein. Of 180,000 or so distinct CDR3 sequences in the sample, around 30% were seen once. The sample was whole blood, taken in connection with sensitization to the hapten diphenylcyclopropenone (DPC). The origin of the receptors is a woman aged 25 to 39 with alopecia areata. Some clones in this sample may be carry-over from other donors' samples. Each CDR3 is given with its conserved first and last residue. A D gene is named only where the DNA matches it firmly. For some rows the clone size is stated as once, few or many, or as a class when expanded; others skip it.

v_call,cdr3_length,d_call,clone_size,j_call,cdr3_nt,cdr3_aa
TRBV28,15,TRBD1,-,TRBJ1-6,TGTGCCAGCAGTCCTGGCGACAGGGATAATTCACCCCTCCACTTT,CASSPGDRDNSPLHF
TRBV29-1,13,-,-,TRBJ2-7,TGCAGCGTTGGGGGTAGGCTGTCCTACGAGCAGTACTTC,CSVGGRLSYEQYF
TRBV12-3/TRBV12-4,15,TRBD2,-,TRBJ2-7,TGTGCCAGCAGTTTAAGACTAGCGGGAATAGACGAGCAGTACTTC,CASSLRLAGIDEQYF
TRBV6-2/TRBV6-3,15,-,few,TRBJ2-1,TGTGCCAGCAGTTACGGCGGGACCTCCTACAATGAGCAGTTCTTC,CASSYGGTSYNEQFF
TRBV24-1,15,TRBD2,-,TRBJ2-1,TGTGCCACCAGTGATTCGGGACTAGGGAACAATGAGCAGTTCTTC,CATSDSGLGNNEQFF
TRBV29-1,12,-,few,TRBJ2-3,TGCAGCGTTGCATCTAGCACAGATACGCAGTATTTT,CSVASSTDTQYF
TRBV29-1,13,-,-,TRBJ1-4,TGCAGCGTTGCGTCTGGGACTAATGAAAAACTGTTTTTT,CSVASGTNEKLFF
TRBV4-1,16,-,-,TRBJ2-1,TGCGCCAGCAGCCAAGAGGAAGAGTGGGGCTACAATGAGCAGTTCTTC,CASSQEEEWGYNEQFF
TRBV20-1,12,-,few,TRBJ1-6,TGCAGTGCTAGGGGCGGAAATTCACCCCTCCACTTT,CSARGGNSPLHF
TRBV28,13,TRBD1,-,TRBJ2-1,TGTGCCAGCATCCGGGACAGTGACAATGAGCAGTTCTTC,CASIRDSDNEQFF
TRBV29-1,11,TRBD2,few,TRBJ2-5,TGCAGCGCGCAAGGCGGGGGGGGCTATTACTTC,CSAQGGGGYYF